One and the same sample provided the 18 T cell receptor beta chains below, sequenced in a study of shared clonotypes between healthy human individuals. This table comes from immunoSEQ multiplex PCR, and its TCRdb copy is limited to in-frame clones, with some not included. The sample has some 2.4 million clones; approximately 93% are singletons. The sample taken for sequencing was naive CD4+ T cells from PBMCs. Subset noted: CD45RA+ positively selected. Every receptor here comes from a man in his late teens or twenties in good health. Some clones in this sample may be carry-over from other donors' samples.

CDR3 amino acids: CASSEEEYGYTF. The DNA of the CDR3 is TGTGCCAGCAGTGAAGAGGAATATGGCTACACCTTC. This chain uses TRBV6-1 with TRBJ1-2; no clear D. The CDR3 has 12 residues. Germline CDR1 and CDR2: MNHNS and SASEGT. V lost 1 base, J lost 5 bases, and 5 bases lay in between.

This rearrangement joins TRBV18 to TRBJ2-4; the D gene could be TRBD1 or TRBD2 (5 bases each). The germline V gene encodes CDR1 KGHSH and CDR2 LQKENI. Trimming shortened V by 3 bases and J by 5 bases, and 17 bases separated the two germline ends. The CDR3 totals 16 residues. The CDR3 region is CASSPPGILTENIQYF. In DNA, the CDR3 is TGTGCCAGCTCACCGCCCGGGATCCTGACAGAAAACATTCAGTACTTC.

The CDR3 sequence: CASRLAEDRGEQPQHF. CDR3 nucleotides: TGTGCAAGTCGCTTAGCCGAAGACAGGGGGGAACAGCCCCAGCATTTT. V is TRBV12-2 and J is TRBJ1-5; the table names TRBD1, a call not compared with the DNA. TRBV12-2 is a known pseudogene. The CDR3 loop spans 16 amino acids.

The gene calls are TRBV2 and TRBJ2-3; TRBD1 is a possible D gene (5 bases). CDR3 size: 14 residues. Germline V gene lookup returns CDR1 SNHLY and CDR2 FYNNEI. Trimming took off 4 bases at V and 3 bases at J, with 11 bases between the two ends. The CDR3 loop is CASSGRVRTDTQYF. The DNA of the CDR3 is TGTGCCAGCAGTGGCAGGGTTAGGACAGATACGCAGTATTTT.

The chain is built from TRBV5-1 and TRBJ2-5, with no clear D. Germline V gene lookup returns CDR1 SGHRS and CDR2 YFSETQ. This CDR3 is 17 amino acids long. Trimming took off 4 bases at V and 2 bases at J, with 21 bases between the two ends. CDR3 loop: CASSPHVYLELQETQYF. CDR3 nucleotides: TGCGCCAGCAGCCCCCACGTATACCTAGAATTACAAGAGACCCAGTACTTC.

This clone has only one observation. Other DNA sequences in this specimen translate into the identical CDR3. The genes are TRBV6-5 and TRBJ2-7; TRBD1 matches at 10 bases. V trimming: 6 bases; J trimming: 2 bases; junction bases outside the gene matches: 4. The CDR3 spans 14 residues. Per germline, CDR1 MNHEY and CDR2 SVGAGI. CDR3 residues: CASRPGQGTYEQYF. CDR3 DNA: TGTGCCAGCAGGCCGGGACAGGGGACCTACGAGCAGTACTTC.

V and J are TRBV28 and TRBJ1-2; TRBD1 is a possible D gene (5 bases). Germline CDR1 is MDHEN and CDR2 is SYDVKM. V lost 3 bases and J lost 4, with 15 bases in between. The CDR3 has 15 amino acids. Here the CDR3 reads CASSFVQGWVYGYTF. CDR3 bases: TGTGCCAGCAGTTTCGTTCAGGGATGGGTCTATGGCTACACCTTC.

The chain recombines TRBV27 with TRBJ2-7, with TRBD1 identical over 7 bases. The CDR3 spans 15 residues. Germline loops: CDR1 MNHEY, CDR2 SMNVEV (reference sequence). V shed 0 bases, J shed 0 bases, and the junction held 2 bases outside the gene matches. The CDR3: CASSLSTGSSYEQYF. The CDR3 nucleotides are TGTGCCAGCAGTTTATCGACAGGGAGCTCCTACGAGCAGTACTTC.

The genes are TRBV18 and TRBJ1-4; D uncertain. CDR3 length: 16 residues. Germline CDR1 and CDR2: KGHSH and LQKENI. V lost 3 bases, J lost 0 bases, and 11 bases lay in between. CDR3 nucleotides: TGTGCCAGCTCACCTGGGGAATTTGCAACTAATGAAAAACTGTTTTTT. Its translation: CASSPGEFATNEKLFF.

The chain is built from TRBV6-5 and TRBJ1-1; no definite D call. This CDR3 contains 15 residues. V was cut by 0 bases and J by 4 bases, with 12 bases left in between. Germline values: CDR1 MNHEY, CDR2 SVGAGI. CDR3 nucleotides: TGTGCCAGCAGTTACTCGAGTACACGGGGCACTGAAGCTTTCTTT. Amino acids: CASSYSSTRGTEAFF.

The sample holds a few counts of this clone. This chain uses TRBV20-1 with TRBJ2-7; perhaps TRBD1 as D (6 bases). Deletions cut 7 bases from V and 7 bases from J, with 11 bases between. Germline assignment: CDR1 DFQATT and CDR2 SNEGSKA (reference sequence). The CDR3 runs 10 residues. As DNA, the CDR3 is TGCAGTGGGGGGCTGGGGGAGCAGTACTTC. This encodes CSGGLGEQYF.

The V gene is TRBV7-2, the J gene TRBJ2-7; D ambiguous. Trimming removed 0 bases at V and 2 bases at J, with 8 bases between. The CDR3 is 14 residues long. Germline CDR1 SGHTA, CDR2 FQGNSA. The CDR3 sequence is CASSLAGLTYEQYF. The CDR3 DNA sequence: TGTGCCAGCAGCTTAGCGGGCCTTACCTACGAGCAGTACTTC.

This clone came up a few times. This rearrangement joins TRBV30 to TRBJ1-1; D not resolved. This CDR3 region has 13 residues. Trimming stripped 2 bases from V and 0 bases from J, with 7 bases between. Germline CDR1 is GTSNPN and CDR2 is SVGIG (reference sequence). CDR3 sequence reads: CAWSPGMNTEAFF. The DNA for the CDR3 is TGTGCCTGGAGTCCTGGAATGAACACTGAAGCTTTCTTT.

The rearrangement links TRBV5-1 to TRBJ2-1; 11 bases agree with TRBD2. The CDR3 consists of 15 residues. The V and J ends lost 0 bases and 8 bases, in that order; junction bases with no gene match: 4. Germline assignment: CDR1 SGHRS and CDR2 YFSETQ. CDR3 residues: CASSLDSGRGDEQFF. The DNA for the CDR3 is TGCGCCAGCAGCTTGGATAGCGGGAGGGGTGATGAGCAGTTCTTC.

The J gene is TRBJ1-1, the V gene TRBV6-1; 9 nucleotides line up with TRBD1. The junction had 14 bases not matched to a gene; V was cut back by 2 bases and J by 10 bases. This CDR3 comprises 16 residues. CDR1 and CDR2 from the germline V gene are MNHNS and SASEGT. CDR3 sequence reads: CASSEYGQGSWMGAFF. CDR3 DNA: TGTGCCAGCAGTGAATACGGACAGGGGTCATGGATGGGAGCTTTCTTT.

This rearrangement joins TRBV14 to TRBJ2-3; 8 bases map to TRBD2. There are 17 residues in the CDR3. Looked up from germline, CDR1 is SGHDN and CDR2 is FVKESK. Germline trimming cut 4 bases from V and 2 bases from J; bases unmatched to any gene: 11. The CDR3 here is CASSPLAGLTNTDTQYF. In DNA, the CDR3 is TGTGCCAGCAGCCCCTTAGCGGGACTAACCAACACAGATACGCAGTATTTT.

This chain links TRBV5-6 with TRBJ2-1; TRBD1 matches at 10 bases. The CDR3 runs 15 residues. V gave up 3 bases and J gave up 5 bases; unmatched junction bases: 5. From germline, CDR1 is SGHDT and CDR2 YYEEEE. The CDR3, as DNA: TGTGCCAGCAGCTCTACGGGACAGGGGAACAATGAGCAGTTCTTC. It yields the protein CASSSTGQGNNEQFF.

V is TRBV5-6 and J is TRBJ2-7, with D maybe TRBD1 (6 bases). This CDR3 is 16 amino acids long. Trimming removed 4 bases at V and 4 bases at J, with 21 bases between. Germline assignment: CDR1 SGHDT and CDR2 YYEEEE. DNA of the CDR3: TGTGCCAGCAGCCCCCCGGGTGGGCAGGGGATATACGAGCAGTACTTC. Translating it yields CASSPPGGQGIYEQYF.